This TCR beta chain is from a study of blood T cell repertoires in COVID-19. Whole-study context: Some COVID-19 samples were acute and others convalescent; all came from the United States, Italy and Spain.

CDR1 and CDR2 from the germline V gene are LGHDT and YNNKEL (reference sequence). Trimming cost V 1 base and J 3 bases, with 13 bases left between them. The CDR3 consists of 15 residues. This clone was recorded a few times. Profiling relied on immunoSEQ multiplex PCR, and the TCRdb table lists in-frame clones only, not all of them. The sample shows 95,000 to 150,000 clones, about 80% of them seen only once. Sequenced input: peripheral blood. This sequence joins TRBV3-1 (or the pseudogene TRBV3-2) and TRBJ2-7; D may be TRBD1 (6 bases). The clonotype comes from a man between 60 and 75 years old with active or convalescent COVID-19. CDR3 DNA sequence: TGTGCCAGCAGCCAAGCGACAGGATCGCACTACGAGCAGTACTTC. Encoded protein: CASSQATGSHYEQYF.